The rows below give T cell receptor beta chains drawn from one sample of a study of blood T cell repertoires in COVID-19. The repertoire was sequenced with immunoSEQ multiplex PCR; TCRdb's copy has only in-frame clones and lacks some. The sample has about 320,000 clones; roughly 90% are singletons. Specimen: PBMCs or T cells enriched from blood (not recorded which). These TCRs come from a man in his 60s who had recovered from COVID-19. Each CDR3 is given with its conserved first and last residue. The D gene is left open where the match is weak. Where a row states a size, it is once, few, many or the class of an expanded clone; other rows omit it.

>TRBV6-5|NA|NA|TRBJ1-2
TGTGCCAGCAGTTACTCGAAAGGGACACCGAACTATGGCTACACCTTC
CASSYSKGTPNYGYTF
>TRBV5-1|TRBD1|NA|TRBJ1-6
TGCGCCAGCAGCTGGGACAGGAATAATTCACCCCTCCACTTT
CASSWDRNNSPLHF
>TRBV11-3|TRBD1|NA|TRBJ1-2
TGTGCCAGCAGCATAGGGACAGCCTCTTATGGCTACACCTTC
CASSIGTASYGYTF
>TRBV27|NA|NA|TRBJ2-5
TGTGCCAGCAGTTTAGGAGAGCAAGAGACCCAGTACTTC
CASSLGEQETQYF
>TRBV28|NA|NA|TRBJ2-7
TGTGCCAGCAGTTTAACTCTGAACTACGAGCAGTACTTC
CASSLTLNYEQYF
>TRBV18|NA|NA|TRBJ1-6
TGTGCCAGCTCACCTGCCGGGACACGGGATAATTCACCCCTCCACTTT
CASSPAGTRDNSPLHF
>TRBV4-1|NA|NA|TRBJ2-7
TGCGCCAGCAGCCCCAGGCAGGGATCCTACGAGCAGTACTTC
CASSPRQGSYEQYF
>TRBV7-9|TRBD2|NA|TRBJ2-3
TGTGCCAGCAGCCCGACGGGGGGGCCGGTCACAGATACGCAGTATTTT
CASSPTGGPVTDTQYF
>TRBV6-6|NA|NA|TRBJ2-2
TGTGCCAGCAGTTATAATGCGCCGGGGGAGCTGTTTTTT
CASSYNAPGELFF
>TRBV30|TRBD1|NA|TRBJ2-3
TGTGCCTGGGGAACAGGGGGCGCGGGGTTCACAGATACGCAGTATTTT
CAWGTGGAGFTDTQYF
>TRBV27|NA|NA|TRBJ1-1
TGTGCCAGCAGATCCCTAGAGGGCGGCACTGAAGCTTTCTTT
CASRSLEGGTEAFF
>TRBV7-3|TRBD2|NA|TRBJ2-1
TGTGCCAGCAGCTTAATACTAGCGGACTACAATGAGCAGTTCTTC
CASSLILADYNEQFF
>TRBV19|NA|few|TRBJ1-1
TGTGCCAGTAGGGACGGGGGATTGAACACTGAAGCTTTCTTT
CASRDGGLNTEAFF
>TRBV7-2|NA|NA|TRBJ2-7
TGTGCCAGCAGCTTATACCGGACAACCGAGCAGTACTTC
CASSLYRTTEQYF
>TRBV4-1|NA|NA|TRBJ1-2
TGCGCCAGCAGCCAAGATCCTTCCGCGATCTATGGCTACACCTTC
CASSQDPSAIYGYTF
>TRBV7-9|TRBD1|NA|TRBJ1-2
TGTGCCAGCAGTCGGGACAGCTACTATGGCTACACCTTC
CASSRDSYYGYTF
>TRBV13|TRBD1|NA|TRBJ1-1
TGTGCCAGCAGCTCGATACAGGGGGGCACTGAAGCTTTCTTT
CASSSIQGGTEAFF
>TRBV4-2|TRBD2|NA|TRBJ2-1
TGTGCCAGCAGCCAAGATTGGCGGGGGACTTACAATGAGCAGTTCTTC
CASSQDWRGTYNEQFF
>TRBV5-3|NA|NA|TRBJ2-3
TGTGCCAGACCCTCCACAGGGACCCACACAGATACGCAGTATTTT
CARPSTGTHTDTQYF
>TRBV27|TRBD2|NA|TRBJ2-3
TGTGCCACCAGGGTTCGGGCGGGGGGCAACACAGATACGCAGTATTTT
CATRVRAGGNTDTQYF
>TRBV6-5|TRBD2|NA|TRBJ2-7
TGTGCCAGCAGTTTAGCGGGAGGCGGCGAGCAGTACTTC
CASSLAGGGEQYF
>TRBV6-5|NA|NA|TRBJ2-7
TGTGCCAGCAGTTACTCCCGGAGGTCTGTCTACGAGCAGTACTTC
CASSYSRRSVYEQYF
>TRBV7-9|NA|NA|TRBJ1-3
TGTGCCAGCAGCTTAGCTCAGGGGAATGGAAACACCATATATTTT
CASSLAQGNGNTIYF
>TRBV6-5|NA|NA|TRBJ2-5
TGTGCCAGCAGTTACGCAGGACAGACCCAAGAGACCCAGTACTTC
CASSYAGQTQETQYF
>TRBV3-1/TRBV3-2|NA|NA|TRBJ1-1
TGTGCCAGCAGCGAAGGGGGGGGCGCACAGAACACTGAAGCTTTCTTT
CASSEGGGAQNTEAFF
>TRBV19|NA|NA|TRBJ1-4
TGTGCCAGTAGTACTAGGCACGCTGGACGGCAGGGGGAAAAACTGTTTTTT
CASSTRHAGRQGEKLFF
>TRBV11-2|NA|NA|TRBJ2-7
TGTGCCAGCACCCTCTTCGCGGCAGGGGCGGCCTACGAGCAGTACTTC
CASTLFAAGAAYEQYF
>TRBV7-2|TRBD2|NA|TRBJ2-3
TGTGCCAGCAGCTTAGCGAGGGCTAGCGGGGGTAAAGATACGCAGTATTTT
CASSLARASGGKDTQYF
>TRBV28|NA|NA|TRBJ2-7
TGTGCCAGCAGTTTATGGGAGGGCCCCACTACGGGCGAGCAGTACTTC
CASSLWEGPTTGEQYF
>TRBV12-3/TRBV12-4|NA|once|TRBJ1-1
TGTGCCAGCAGATACACAGTGAACACTGAAGCTTTCTTT
CASRYTVNTEAFF
>TRBV19|NA|once|TRBJ1-4
TGTGCCTCCGTTCGAAGGGGTGGTGAAAAACTGTTTTTT
CASVRRGGEKLFF
>TRBV30|TRBD2|NA|TRBJ2-3
TGTGCCTGGACTAGCGGGCTGGTTAGCACAGATACGCAGTATTTT
CAWTSGLVSTDTQYF
>TRBV6-5|NA|NA|TRBJ2-3
TGTGCCAGCAGCCTCGCCTGGCCTACAGATACGCAGTATTTT
CASSLAWPTDTQYF
>TRBV28|TRBD1|NA|TRBJ2-5
TGTGCCAGCAGCAGACAGGGTGGCCGGGAGACCCAGTACTTC
CASSRQGGRETQYF
>TRBV3-1/TRBV3-2|NA|NA|TRBJ2-1
TGTGCCAGCAGCCAAGATTGGGAGAATGAGCAGTTCTTC
CASSQDWENEQFF
>TRBV5-5|NA|once|TRBJ2-1
TGTGCCAGCAGCTTTCTCTCGGGACATAACAATGAGCAGTTCTTC
CASSFLSGHNNEQFF
>TRBV9|NA|NA|TRBJ1-1
TGCGCCAGCAGCGGGCGGGGGGGTAACACTGAAGCTTTCTTT
CASSGRGGNTEAFF